The TCR beta chain under discussion was sequenced for a study of blood T cell repertoires in COVID-19. Background on the study: Samples came from the United States, Italy and Spain, spanning acute and convalescent COVID-19. T cells, B-cell-depleted T cells, or PBMCs supplied cDNA or gDNA.

In the original analysis: Reference gene primer amplification gave nucleated cell count estimates. Only in-frame clones appear in the TCRdb table, and some are missing; sequencing was by immunoSEQ multiplex PCR. D and trimming were read from the DNA, whereas the V and J calls and clone size are those reported in that table. The table records roughly 240,000 clones, 86% of them present only once. Looked up from germline, CDR1 is MDHEN and CDR2 is SYDVKM. Trimming stripped 9 bases from V and 6 bases from J, with 27 bases between. CDR3 length: 16 residues. Followed over time, Seattle patients had been enrolled while infection was active.

Sequenced material: peripheral blood. The chain is built from TRBV28 and TRBJ2-7, with a weak D call TRBD1 (5 bases). This sequence originates from a woman older than 75 with COVID-19, enrolled during active disease. CDR3: CASPPLAQGFALEQYF. The CDR3 DNA follows: TGTGCCAGTCCCCCTTTAGCCCAGGGATTCGCCCTCGAGCAGTACTTC.